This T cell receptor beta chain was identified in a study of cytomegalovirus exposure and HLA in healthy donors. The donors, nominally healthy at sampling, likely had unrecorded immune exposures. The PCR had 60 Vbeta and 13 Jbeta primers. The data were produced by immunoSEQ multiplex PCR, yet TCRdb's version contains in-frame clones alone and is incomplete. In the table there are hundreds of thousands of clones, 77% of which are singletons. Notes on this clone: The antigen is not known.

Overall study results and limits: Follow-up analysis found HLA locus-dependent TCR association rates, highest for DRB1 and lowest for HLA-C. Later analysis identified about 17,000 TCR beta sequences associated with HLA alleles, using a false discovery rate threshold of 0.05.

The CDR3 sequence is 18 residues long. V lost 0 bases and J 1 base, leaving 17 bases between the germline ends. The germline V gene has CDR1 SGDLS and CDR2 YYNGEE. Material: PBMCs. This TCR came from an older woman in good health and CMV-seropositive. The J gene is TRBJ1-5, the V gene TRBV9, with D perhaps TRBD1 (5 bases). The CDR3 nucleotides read TGTGCCAGCAGCGTAGAAACCAGGGACTCAAGAAGCAATCAGCCCCAGCATTTT. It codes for CASSVETRDSRSNQPQHF. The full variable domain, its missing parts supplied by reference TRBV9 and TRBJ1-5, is DSGVTQTPKHLITATGQRVTLRCSPRSGDLSVYWYQQSLDQGLQFLIQYYNGEERAKGNILERFSAQQFPDLHSELNLSSLELGDSALYFCASSVETRDSRSNQPQHFGDGTRLSIL.